The source of this T cell receptor beta chain is a study of T cell responses to AZD1222 COVID-19 vaccine. Findings of the study overall: White British ancestry dominated among donors, who included more females, and clonal diversity was possibly underestimated. Elevations in Spike-specific TCR breadth and depth followed administration of two AZD1222 doses.

Whether given at about 4 or about 12 weeks, second doses were pooled. Looked up from germline, CDR1 is SGHNT and CDR2 is YYREEE (reference sequence). V lost 0 bases, J lost 0 bases, and 10 bases lay in between. The CDR3 runs 16 residues. Method: immunoSEQ multiplex PCR; TCRdb's copy keeps in-frame clones and lacks some. The sample includes about 79,000 clones, 89% seen only once; the top ten take about 28%. With respect to this clone: Its specificity is unknown.

The receptor comes from an adult who received the AZD1222 COVID-19 vaccine. The chain recombines TRBV5-4 with TRBJ1-3; D remains ambiguous. The sequencing here drew on peripheral blood, taken 28 days after the second AZD1222 dose. Here the CDR3 reads CASSLDPRSSGNTIYF. The CDR3 coding sequence is TGTGCCAGCAGCTTGGATCCACGGTCCTCTGGAAACACCATATATTTT. The full variable domain, rest sourced from reference TRBV5-4 and TRBJ1-3, is ETGVTQSPTHLIKTRGQQVTLRCSSQSGHNTVSWYQQALGQGPQFIFQYYREEENGRGNFPPRFSGLQFPNYSSELNVNALELDDSALYLCASSLDPRSSGNTIYFGEGSWLTVV.